The 8 T cell receptor beta chains in this list originate from one sample, sequenced in a study of cytomegalovirus exposure and HLA in healthy donors. The study ran its PCR with 60 Vbeta and 13 Jbeta primers. Profiled with immunoSEQ multiplex PCR; TCRdb holds only in-frame clones, not every one. The sample lists 160,000 or so clones; around 73% were seen once. The specimen was PBMCs. The receptors stem from a man aged 55 to 69 in good health and CMV-seronegative.

The genes are TRBV6-1 and TRBJ2-5; D is possibly TRBD1 (5 bases). The CDR3 spans 13 residues. V lost 4 bases to trimming and J lost 2 bases, with 8 bases between them. Germline V gene lookup returns CDR1 MNHNS and CDR2 SASEGT. For the CDR3, the DNA is TGTGCCAGCAGTGTGCAGGGTCAAGAGACCCAGTACTTC. This translates into CASSVQGQETQYF.

This clone was found once. DNA of the CDR3: TGTGCCAGCAAGGAGGGGACTAGCGGCTACGAGCAGTACTTC. This encodes CASKEGTSGYEQYF. The rearrangement links TRBV28 to TRBJ2-7, with 11 nucleotides matching TRBD2. The CDR3 is made up of 14 amino acids. Germline-derived CDR1 and CDR2 are MDHEN and SYDVKM. Trimming at V came to 7 bases and at J to 3 bases, leaving 5 bases not matched to a gene.

There are a few counts of this clone. This chain's CDR3 is CASSVRSGRTDTQYF. The CDR3 region has the DNA TGTGCCAGCAGCGTACGTAGCGGACGCACAGATACGCAGTATTTT. The chain carries TRBV9 and TRBJ2-3; D is possibly TRBD2 (6 bases). The CDR3 sequence is 15 residues long. Between the trimmed V and J ends, which lost 1 base and 1 base, there was a span of 10 bases. Germline V gives CDR1 SGDLS, CDR2 YYNGEE.

V gene TRBV30 combines with J gene TRBJ1-2, with a weak D call TRBD1 (6 bases). The CDR3 sequence is 13 residues long. Germline CDR1 GTSNPN, CDR2 SVGIG (reference sequence). Between the trimmed V and J ends, which lost 4 bases and 4 bases, there was a span of 13 bases. The chain's CDR3 is CAWNRAEGYGYTF. The CDR3 region has the DNA TGTGCCTGGAACAGGGCCGAGGGCTATGGCTACACCTTC. The variable domain in full, with the rest retrieved from reference TRBV30 and TRBJ1-2, is SQTIHQWPATLVQPVGSPLSLECTVEGTSNPNLYWYRQAAGRGLQLLFYSVGIGQISSEVPQNLSASRPQDRQFILSSKKLLLSDSGFYLCAWNRAEGYGYTFGSGTRLTVV.

V is TRBV30 and J is TRBJ2-5, with TRBD2 identical over 10 bases. The CDR3 extends over 15 amino acids. Germline values: CDR1 GTSNPN, CDR2 SVGIG (reference sequence). Trimming cost V 1 base and J 4 bases; bases outside gene matches: 6. CDR3 DNA sequence: TGTGCCTGGAGTGGGAGCGGGAGGGGCGGAGAGACCCAGTACTTC. Protein sequence: CAWSGSGRGGETQYF.

The chain joins TRBV6-6 to TRBJ2-7; the D gene is possibly TRBD2 (5 bases). In germline, CDR1 is MNHNY, CDR2 SVGAGI (reference sequence). V gave up 8 bases and J gave up 2 bases, with 16 bases separating them. CDR3 length equals 14 residues. The DNA of the CDR3 is TGTGCCAGCCTAGATTTGGACTGGACCTACGAGCAGTACTTC. This encodes CASLDLDWTYEQYF.

V and J are TRBV5-1 and TRBJ2-7; 8 bases agree with TRBD1. The CDR3 is 15 residues long. From germline, CDR1 is SGHRS and CDR2 YFSETQ. Losses at the gene ends were 4 bases for V and 0 bases for J; bases not matched to a gene: 6. The CDR3 DNA follows: TGCGCCAGCAGCAACGGACAGGGCAGCTCCTACGAGCAGTACTTC. This gives the protein CASSNGQGSSYEQYF.

Here the CDR3 DNA reads TGTGCCACACAGGGTACGTTGGGCGAGCAGTACTTC. It encodes CATQGTLGEQYF. The rearrangement links TRBV6-1 to TRBJ2-7, with TRBD1 as a possible D gene (6 bases). V was shortened by 10 bases and J by 6 bases, with 16 bases between the two germline ends. The CDR3 extends over 12 amino acids. Germline V gene lookup returns CDR1 MNHNS and CDR2 SASEGT.